Each of the 27 T cell receptor beta chains below was sequenced from the same sample in a study of breast tumors, draining lymph nodes, adjacent tissues. Samples came from axillary lymph nodes draining the breast cancer. Via MiXCR, TCRdb re-called the multiplex PCR reads, giving one row per CDR3 protein. The sample has some 120,000 distinct CDR3 sequences; over 20% are singletons. Sequencing was performed on axillary lymph node tissue. Receptors were obtained from a female donor with breast cancer. Some clones in this sample may be carry-over from other donors' samples.

This clonotype was observed at least ten times. The gene calls are TRBV20-1 and TRBJ2-3; TRBD1 is a possible D gene (6 bases). In germline, CDR1 is DFQATT, CDR2 SNEGSKA (reference sequence). The CDR3 contains 13 residues. The V end was cut by 3 bases, the J end by 7 bases, with 14 bases between. DNA of the CDR3: TGCAGTGCTAGGGGCTACAGGGCCCATACGCAGTATTTT. It codes for CSARGYRAHTQYF.

This chain uses TRBV18 with TRBJ1-5, with 10 bases aligning to TRBD1. Germline V lookup: CDR1 KGHSH, CDR2 LQKENI. The J segment lost 5 bases and the V segment lost 6 bases, leaving 7 bases of the junction unmatched. The CDR3 is 15 amino acids. Here the CDR3 reads CASSPPGTGDQPQHF. As DNA, the CDR3 is TGTGCCAGCTCTCCCCCCGGGACAGGGGATCAGCCCCAGCATTTT.

This clonotype was found many times. The rearrangement joins TRBV5-1 to TRBJ2-1, with D perhaps matching TRBD1 (5 bases). V lost 0 bases to trimming and J lost 3 bases, with 10 bases between them. CDR3 length: 15 amino acids. Germline CDR1 is SGHRS and CDR2 is YFSETQ. The CDR3 loop reads CASSLVSGYYNEQFF. CDR3 in DNA: TGCGCCAGCAGCTTGGTTTCAGGGTACTACAATGAGCAGTTCTTC.

This clonotype came up many times. The V gene is TRBV3-1, the J gene TRBJ1-6; D perhaps matches TRBD1 (6 bases). Germline V gene sequence: CDR1 LGHDT, CDR2 YNNKEL (reference sequence). The CDR3 is made up of 14 amino acids. Trimming shortened V by 0 bases and J by 7 bases, and 7 bases separated the two germline ends. As DNA, the CDR3 is TGTGCCAGCAGCCAAGAACAGGGAAATTCACCCCTCCACTTT. Translating it yields CASSQEQGNSPLHF. The whole variable domain, remainder taken from reference TRBV3-1 and TRBJ1-6, is DTAVSQTPKYLVTQMGNDKSIKCEQNLGHDTMYWYKQDSKKFLKIMFSYNNKELIINETVPNRFSPKSPDKAHLNLHINSLELGDSAVYFCASSQEQGNSPLHFGNGTRLTVT.

There are many counts of this clonotype. This chain joins TRBV7-9 and TRBJ2-1, with D unresolved. Germline CDR1 reads SEHNR; CDR2 reads FQNEAQ (reference sequence). Trimming took off 3 bases at V and 0 bases at J, with 9 bases between the two ends. The CDR3 loop spans 15 amino acids. The CDR3 DNA reads as TGTGCCAGCAGCTTTTCCATTTTCTCCTACAATGAGCAGTTCTTC. Protein: CASSFSIFSYNEQFF.

This clonotype showed up many times. The chain links TRBV7-2 to TRBJ2-3, with 11 positions matching TRBD2. Losses at the gene ends were 1 base for V and 5 bases for J; bases not matched to a gene: 5. This CDR3 spans 16 amino acids. Looked up from germline, CDR1 is SGHTA and CDR2 is FQGNSA. CDR3 protein: CASSLGGGTSGDTQYF. Here the CDR3 DNA reads TGTGCCAGCAGCTTAGGGGGGGGGACTAGCGGAGATACGCAGTATTTT.

At least ten counts were recorded for this clonotype. This chain uses TRBV10-2 with TRBJ2-3; D gene unclear. V was cut by 3 bases and J by 1 base, with 8 bases left in between. The germline V gene has CDR1 WSHSY and CDR2 SAAADI. This CDR3 contains 14 residues. The CDR3 DNA follows: TGCGCCAGCAGTGAACGGACCCGCACAGATACGCAGTATTTT. This sequence encodes CASSERTRTDTQYF.

This clonotype was seen repeatedly, ten times or more. V usage is TRBV9 and J usage is TRBJ1-6; 7 bases fit TRBD1. Losses at the gene ends were 3 bases for V and 4 bases for J; bases not matched to a gene: 4. The CDR3 covers 15 residues. Germline-derived CDR1 and CDR2 are SGDLS and YYNGEE. The CDR3 DNA reads as TGTGCCAGCAGCGAACGACAGGGTTATAATTCACCCCTCCACTTT. This gives the protein CASSERQGYNSPLHF.

The chain carries TRBV6-2 or TRBV6-3 and TRBJ1-3; 7 nucleotides match TRBD1. The V and J ends lost 6 bases and 0 bases, in that order; junction bases with no gene match: 5. This CDR3 is built from 15 residues. The germline V gene has CDR1 MNHEY and CDR2 SVGEGT. CDR3 residues: CASRGQSFSGNTIYF. In DNA form, the CDR3 reads TGTGCCAGCAGGGGACAGTCCTTCTCTGGAAACACCATATATTTT.

This clonotype appeared many times. J is TRBJ2-3 and V is TRBV5-1; 7 nucleotides agree with TRBD1. The CDR3 covers 15 residues. The germline CDR1 and CDR2 sequences are SGHRS and YFSETQ. After removal of 8 bases from V and 1 base from J, the junction contained 10 bases not matched to a gene. CDR3: CARAPQGMGTDTQYF. The CDR3 DNA is TGCGCCAGGGCACCACAGGGGATGGGCACAGATACGCAGTATTTT.

The gene calls are TRBV19 and TRBJ2-1; possible D gene TRBD2, 6 bases. Per the germline V gene, CDR1 is LNHDA and CDR2 is SQIVND (reference sequence). V was clipped by 5 bases and J by 7 bases, with 12 bases between them. This CDR3 comprises 13 residues. The CDR3 bases are TGTGCCAGTAGTCGGGAGTGGGCAAATGAGCAGTTCTTC. Its protein product is CASSREWANEQFF.

The DNA of the CDR3 is TGTGCCAGCTCCCCGGGCACAGTAACCTACGAGCAGTACTTC. Its protein product is CASSPGTVTYEQYF. The chain carries TRBV18 and TRBJ2-7; no reliable D call. This CDR3 contains 14 residues. Looked up from germline, CDR1 is KGHSH and CDR2 is LQKENI. The V gene lost 6 bases and the J gene lost 2 bases, with 14 bases spanning the gap. Full variable domain (missing parts from reference TRBV18 and TRBJ2-7): NAGVMQNPRHLVRRRGQEARLRCSPMKGHSHVYWYRQLPEEGLKFMVYLQKENIIDESGMPKERFSAEFPKEGPSILRIQQVVRGDSAAYFCASSPGTVTYEQYFGPGTRLTVT.

This clonotype appeared many times. The chain combines TRBV7-8 with TRBJ2-7; D is perhaps TRBD1 or TRBD2 (5 bases each). CDR1 and CDR2 (germline): SGHVS, FQNEAQ. Between the trimmed V and J ends, which lost 2 bases and 3 bases, there was a span of 14 bases. CDR3 length: 15 residues. CDR3 region: CASSLFSGPSYEQYF. The CDR3 nucleotides are TGTGCCAGCAGCTTATTCTCGGGACCCAGCTACGAGCAGTACTTC. Based on the CDR3 plus reference TRBV7-8 and TRBJ2-7, the full variable domain is GAGVSQSPRYKVAKRGQDVALRCDPISGHVSLFWYQQALGQGPEFLTYFQNEAQLDKSGLPSDRFFAERPEGSVSTLKIQRTQQEDSAVYLCASSLFSGPSYEQYFGPGTRLTVT.

This clonotype appeared many times. The V and J genes are TRBV6-5 and TRBJ2-5; 8 bases are shared with TRBD2. The CDR3 contains 13 residues. Germline assignment: CDR1 MNHEY and CDR2 SVGAGI. V shed 11 bases and J 2 bases; nucleotides not matched to a gene: 7. This CDR3 is CAAGGPLQETQYF. Written as DNA, the CDR3 is TGTGCCGCGGGGGGCCCCCTTCAAGAGACCCAGTACTTC.

The table lists this clonotype with many counts. This chain connects TRBV3-1 to TRBJ2-1, with D possibly TRBD1 on 5 matching bases. CDR1 and CDR2 from the germline V gene are LGHDT and YNNKEL (reference sequence). The CDR3 sequence is 12 residues long. V was clipped by 5 bases and J by 10 bases, with 12 bases between them. The CDR3 loop is CASSSGRREQFF. The CDR3 DNA sequence: TGTGCCAGCAGCTCAGGGCGGCGGGAGCAGTTCTTC.

Comments on this clonotype: A much more abundant neighbour one base away suggests this may be a read error. The chain is built from TRBV19 and TRBJ2-2, with D perhaps being TRBD1 or TRBD2 (5 bases each). The germline V gene has CDR1 LNHDA and CDR2 SQIVND (reference sequence). CDR3 size: 16 residues. Trimming shortened V by 8 bases and J by 3 bases, and 19 bases separated the two germline ends. The CDR3, as DNA: TGTGCCAGTTTTAACGGACTCTTAGGGGACACCGGGGAGCTGTTTTTT. It specifies CASFNGLLGDTGELFF.

This clonotype was detected many times. The V gene is TRBV5-4, the J gene TRBJ2-5; D call uncertain. This CDR3 has 12 amino acids. Germline V gene data show CDR1 as SGHNT and CDR2 as YYREEE (reference sequence). The ends were cut back, 3 bases at V and 4 bases at J, with 7 bases in the middle. DNA for the CDR3: TGTGCCAGCAGCTCCGTAGGAGAGACCCAGTACTTC. This encodes CASSSVGETQYF.

This clonotype was picked up many times. The chain joins TRBV6-2 or TRBV6-3 to TRBJ2-1; D unresolved. Trimming pared 0 bases from V and 7 bases from J, leaving 10 bases between. This CDR3 spans 14 amino acids. The germline gives CDR1 MNHEY, CDR2 SVGEGT. This CDR3 reads CASSYSGLFNEQFF. The DNA for the CDR3 is TGTGCCAGCAGTTACTCTGGTCTGTTTAATGAGCAGTTCTTC.

Details on this clonotype: Possible read error: a much larger clone is one base away. This is likely a read error, given that the CDR3 carries no conserved phenylalanine or tryptophan at its end. The chain uses TRBV27 and TRBJ2-7, with unresolved D. V shed 4 bases and J shed 0 bases, with 10 bases lying between them. The CDR3 length is 14 residues. From germline, CDR1 is MNHEY and CDR2 SMNVEV (reference sequence). The CDR3 spells CASSYNVPSYEQYL. DNA for the CDR3: TGTGCCAGCAGTTATAATGTCCCCTCCTACGAGCAGTACCTC.

This clonotype was counted at least ten times. The CDR3 region has the DNA TGTGCCAGCAGCTTCAGGTTTGATCAGCCCCAGCATTTT. It encodes CASSFRFDQPQHF. The chain couples TRBV6-6 to TRBJ1-5; D gene unclear. V lost 6 bases and J 5 bases, leaving 11 bases between the germline ends. The germline gives CDR1 MNHNY, CDR2 SVGAGI (reference sequence). This CDR3 contains 13 residues.

The chain recombines TRBV18 with TRBJ2-4; TRBD1 matches at 7 bases. CDR1 KGHSH and CDR2 LQKENI come from the germline V gene. Losses at the gene ends were 2 bases for V and 3 bases for J; bases not matched to a gene: 4. The CDR3 runs to 15 residues. The CDR3 DNA is TGTGCCAGCTCACCAAAGGGGGCGGGCAAAAACATTCAGTACTTC. Amino acid sequence: CASSPKGAGKNIQYF.

A remark on this clonotype: The junction and the germline gene differ at one end; a read error may be behind it. J is TRBJ2-1 and V is TRBV28, with 10 bases identical to TRBD1. Germline CDR1 is MDHEN and CDR2 is SYDVKM. This CDR3 contains 17 residues. The CDR3 sequence: CASSYSRWDRGYDEQFF. Here the CDR3 DNA reads TGTGCCAGCAGTTATAGCCGATGGGACAGGGGCTACGATGAGCAGTTCTTC.

This clonotype was observed a handful of times. The rearrangement uses TRBV30 and TRBJ1-2, with 7 bases fitting TRBD1. The trim removed 0 bases at V and 4 bases at J, leaving 8 bases unmatched. Germline lookup yields CDR1 GTSNPN and CDR2 SVGIG (reference sequence). This CDR3 region has 15 residues. CDR3: CAWSVGTGDSYGYTF. CDR3 nucleotide sequence: TGTGCCTGGAGTGTAGGCACAGGGGATTCCTATGGCTACACCTTC.

As for this clonotype: Relative to the germline gene, one junction end is altered; a read error may explain this. The rearrangement joins TRBV20-1 to TRBJ2-7; 7 bases map to TRBD2. Looked up from germline, CDR1 is DFQATT and CDR2 is SNEGSKA (reference sequence). The CDR3 length is 13 residues. The CDR3 DNA is TGCAGTGCTCTGACTAGCAGGAGGTCTGAGCAGTACTTT. Translated: CSALTSRRSEQYF.

This clonotype was counted at least ten times. V and J are TRBV20-1 and TRBJ2-5; no firm D call. The V end lost 2 bases, the J end lost 2 bases, and 15 bases lay between the germline ends. Per the germline V gene, CDR1 is DFQATT and CDR2 is SNEGSKA (reference sequence). This CDR3 has 15 amino acids. The DNA for the CDR3 is TGCAGTGCTAGATCAGCAGGTGACCTTCAAGAGACCCAGTACTTC. The encoded protein is CSARSAGDLQETQYF.

To note about this clonotype: One junction end disagrees with the germline gene, perhaps due to a read error. The V gene is TRBV30, the J gene TRBJ1-6, with a weak D call TRBD1 (5 bases). In germline, CDR1 is GTSNPN, CDR2 SVGIG (reference sequence). This CDR3 has 16 amino acids. CDR3 DNA sequence: TGTGCCCGGAGTTTGACAGAGAGCTCCTATAATTCACCCCTCCACTTT. Translation: CARSLTESSYNSPLHF.

This clonotype has ten or more counts. This chain uses TRBV7-2 with TRBJ2-3; D remains ambiguous. CDR3 length: 14 residues. Germline V gene lookup returns CDR1 SGHTA and CDR2 FQGNSA. The germline V and J ends were trimmed by 1 base and 2 bases, with 7 bases remaining between them. The CDR3 DNA follows: TGTGCCAGCAGCTTAGAATGGGACACAGATACGCAGTATTTT. It specifies CASSLEWDTDTQYF. The complete variable domain, with remaining parts taken from reference TRBV7-2 and TRBJ2-3, reads GAGVSQSPSNKVTEKGKDVELRCDPISGHTALYWYRQSLGQGLEFLIYFQGNSAPDKSGLPSDRFSAERTGGSVSTLTIQRTQQEDSAVYLCASSLEWDTDTQYFGPGTRLTVL.